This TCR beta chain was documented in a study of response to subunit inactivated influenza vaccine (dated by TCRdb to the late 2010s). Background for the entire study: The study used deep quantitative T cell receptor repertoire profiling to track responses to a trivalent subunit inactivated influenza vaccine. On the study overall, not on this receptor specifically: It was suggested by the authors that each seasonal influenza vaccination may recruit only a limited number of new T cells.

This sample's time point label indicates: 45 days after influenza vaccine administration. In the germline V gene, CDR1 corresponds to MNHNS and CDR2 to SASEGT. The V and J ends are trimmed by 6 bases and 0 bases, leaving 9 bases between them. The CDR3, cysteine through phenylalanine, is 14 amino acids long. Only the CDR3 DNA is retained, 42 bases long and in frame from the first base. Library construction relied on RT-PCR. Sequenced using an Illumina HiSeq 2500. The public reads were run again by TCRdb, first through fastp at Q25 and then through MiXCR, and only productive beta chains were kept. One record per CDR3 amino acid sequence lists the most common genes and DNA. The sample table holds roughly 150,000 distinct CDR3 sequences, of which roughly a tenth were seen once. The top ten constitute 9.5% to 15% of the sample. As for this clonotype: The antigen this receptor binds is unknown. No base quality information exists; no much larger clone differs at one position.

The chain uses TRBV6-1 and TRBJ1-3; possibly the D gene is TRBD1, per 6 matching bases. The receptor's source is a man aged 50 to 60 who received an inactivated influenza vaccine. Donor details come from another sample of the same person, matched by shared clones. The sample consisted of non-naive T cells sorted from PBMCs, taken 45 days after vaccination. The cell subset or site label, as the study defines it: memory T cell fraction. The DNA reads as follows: TGTGCCAGCAGGACAGGTGTCTCTGGAAACACCATATATTTT. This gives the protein CASRTGVSGNTIYF.